The 32 T cell receptor beta chains reported below all come from one sample, sequenced in a study of Graves' ophthalmopathy and Graves' hyperthyroidism. Amplification of the TCR beta CDR3 regions used RNA transcripts (as template). HTBI-primed first-round RT-PCR preceded second-round multiplex PCR. MiXCR, run by TCRdb on the multiplex PCR reads, gives a single entry per CDR3 protein. The sample carries fewer than 650,000 distinct CDR3 sequences, about 20% recorded once. Source material: peripheral blood. The receptors shown here come from a woman aged 18 to 35 with stable Graves' hyperthyroidism. Some clones in this sample may be carry-over from other donors' samples.

This clonotype was counted ten times or more. The rearrangement joins TRBV9 to TRBJ1-2; D unresolved. V dropped 0 bases and J dropped 4 bases, with 10 bases sitting between them. The germline CDR1 and CDR2 sequences are SGDLS and YYNGEE. This CDR3 is built from 14 residues. CDR3 residues: CASSVEWRPYGYTF. The DNA for the CDR3 is TGTGCCAGCAGCGTAGAGTGGCGGCCCTATGGCTACACCTTC. The whole variable domain, remainder taken from reference TRBV9 and TRBJ1-2, is DSGVTQTPKHLITATGQRVTLRCSPRSGDLSVYWYQQSLDQGLQFLIQYYNGEERAKGNILERFSAQQFPDLHSELNLSSLELGDSALYFCASSVEWRPYGYTFGSGTRLTVV.

This clonotype has a count of ten or more. The chain has TRBV20-1 and TRBJ2-7, with unresolved D. Germline lookup yields CDR1 DFQATT and CDR2 SNEGSKA (reference sequence). V shed 3 bases and J shed 3 bases, with 6 bases lying between them. The CDR3 contains 11 residues. This CDR3 is CSASQFYEQYF. The CDR3 bases are TGCAGTGCTAGTCAATTCTACGAGCAGTACTTC.

This clonotype was picked up many times. The chain has TRBV7-3 and TRBJ2-2, with D maybe TRBD2 (5 bases). Germline CDR1 and CDR2: SGHTA and FQGTGA. Trimming removed 3 bases at V and 5 bases at J, with 16 bases between. The CDR3 spans 16 residues. The CDR3 spells CASSLHSPGSTGELFF. The CDR3, as DNA: TGTGCCAGCAGCTTGCATTCCCCGGGATCGACCGGGGAGCTGTTTTTT.

This clonotype showed up many times. The chain recombines TRBV6-5 with TRBJ1-5; D gene uncertain. Trimming stripped 4 bases from V and 6 bases from J, with 7 bases between. This CDR3 contains 12 residues. Germline CDR1 is MNHEY and CDR2 is SVGAGI. DNA for the CDR3: TGTGCCAGCAGTTCTCTAACTCAGCCCCAGCATTTT. Protein: CASSSLTQPQHF.

This clonotype was detected a few times. The rearrangement joins TRBV5-1 to TRBJ1-2; D gene unclear. Germline CDR1 and CDR2: SGHRS and YFSETQ. V lost 4 bases, J lost 4 bases, and 14 bases lay in between. CDR3 length equals 14 residues. The CDR3, as DNA: TGCGCCAGCAGCCGGAGACCTCTGGGCTATGGCTACACCTTC. It translates to CASSRRPLGYGYTF. Filled out from reference TRBV5-1 and TRBJ1-2, the complete variable domain reads KAGVTQTPRYLIKTRGQQVTLSCSPISGHRSVSWYQQTPGQGLQFLFEYFSETQRNKGNFPGRFSGRQFSNSRSEMNVSTLELGDSALYLCASSRRPLGYGYTFGSGTRLTVV.

This clonotype was found many times. The chain carries TRBV5-1 and TRBJ2-7; TRBD1 matches at 9 bases. The germline CDR1 and CDR2 sequences are SGHRS and YFSETQ. V dropped 3 bases and J dropped 5; count of bases not matched to a gene: 3. The CDR3 is 13 amino acids. CDR3 in DNA: TGCGCCAGCAGCTGGGACAGGGACCACGAGCAGTACTTC. As protein: CASSWDRDHEQYF. The complete variable domain, with remaining parts taken from reference TRBV5-1 and TRBJ2-7, reads KAGVTQTPRYLIKTRGQQVTLSCSPISGHRSVSWYQQTPGQGLQFLFEYFSETQRNKGNFPGRFSGRQFSNSRSEMNVSTLELGDSALYLCASSWDRDHEQYFGPGTRLTVT.

In this sample, this clonotype turned up many times. V gene TRBV20-1 combines with J gene TRBJ2-7, with D unclear. V was trimmed by 6 bases and J by 5 bases, leaving 20 bases between them. CDR3 length: 14 amino acids. Germline assignment: CDR1 DFQATT and CDR2 SNEGSKA (reference sequence). CDR3 coding DNA: TGCAGTGCCACCACTTCGGCTCCCGTGAACGAGCAGTACTTC. Its protein is CSATTSAPVNEQYF.

This clonotype was counted at least ten times. V usage is TRBV12-5 and J usage is TRBJ2-6; D is uncertain. Germline CDR1 is LGHNT and CDR2 is FRNRAP. CDR3 length equals 18 residues. Trimming stripped 0 bases from V and 0 bases from J, with 12 bases between. This CDR3 reads CASGLVSRDSSGANVLTF. In DNA form, the CDR3 reads TGTGCTAGTGGTTTGGTATCCAGAGATAGCTCTGGGGCCAACGTCCTGACTTTC.

A few counts support this clonotype. The rearrangement links TRBV7-8 to TRBJ2-1; no reliable D call. Between the trimmed V and J ends, which lost 0 bases and 0 bases, there was a span of 9 bases. From germline, CDR1 is SGHVS and CDR2 FQNEAQ. The CDR3 covers 16 residues. As DNA, the CDR3 is TGTGCCAGCAGCTTAGCGCGACTGAACTCCTACAATGAGCAGTTCTTC. It codes for CASSLARLNSYNEQFF. Drawing the rest from reference TRBV7-8 and TRBJ2-1, the complete variable domain is GAGVSQSPRYKVAKRGQDVALRCDPISGHVSLFWYQQALGQGPEFLTYFQNEAQLDKSGLPSDRFFAERPEGSVSTLKIQRTQQEDSAVYLCASSLARLNSYNEQFFGPGTRLTVL.

The genes are TRBV12-3 or TRBV12-4 and TRBJ2-5; 8 nucleotides line up with TRBD2. This CDR3 is built from 15 residues. V was clipped by 7 bases and J by 1 base; unmatched bases: 8. The CDR3 DNA is TGTGCCAGCATTCCTTCGGGGGGGCCCCAAGAGACCCAGTACTTC. Protein: CASIPSGGPQETQYF.

This clonotype appeared a few times. The rearrangement links TRBV6-5 to TRBJ1-1; no clear D gene. Germline V gene sequence: CDR1 MNHEY, CDR2 SVGAGI. The V end was cut by 2 bases, the J end by 8 bases, with 9 bases between. The CDR3 contains 12 residues. CDR3 bases: TGTGCCAGCAGTTACGGGAGCGGGGAAGCTTTCTTT. Amino acids: CASSYGSGEAFF.

This clonotype was counted at least ten times. The genes are TRBV6-5 and TRBJ2-7; TRBD1 might be the D (6 bases). The V gene lost 6 bases and the J gene lost 6 bases, with 18 bases spanning the gap. This CDR3 comprises 14 residues. The germline V gene encodes CDR1 MNHEY and CDR2 SVGAGI. DNA of the CDR3: TGTGCCAGCAGCAATGACAGGCGAGCGTCCGAGCAGTACTTC. Translated, it gives CASSNDRRASEQYF.

This clonotype was counted ten times or more. The gene calls are TRBV6-1 and TRBJ1-6, with 10 bases aligning to TRBD1. The germline V gene encodes CDR1 MNHNS and CDR2 SASEGT. The CDR3 sequence is 15 residues long. V trimming: 5 bases; J trimming: 6 bases; junction bases outside the gene matches: 4. Written as DNA, the CDR3 is TGTGCCAGCAGTCGCCGGGACAGGGGTAATTCACCCCTCCACTTT. As protein: CASSRRDRGNSPLHF.

This clonotype was observed many times. The chain combines TRBV29-1 with TRBJ1-1, with 7 nucleotides matching TRBD1. Trimming took 5 bases from V and 7 from J; bases not matched to a gene: 10. The CDR3 has 13 amino acids. Germline V lookup: CDR1 SQVTM, CDR2 ANQGSEA. CDR3 sequence (DNA): TGCAGCGTTACCGGGACAGCGGGTCTTGAAGCTTTCTTT. This codes for CSVTGTAGLEAFF.

This clonotype has at least ten counts. The chain couples TRBV11-2 to TRBJ1-1; D unresolved. The CDR3 totals 12 residues. V was pared by 6 bases and J by 8 bases, with 13 bases between. The germline gives CDR1 SGHAT, CDR2 FQNNGV. The CDR3 DNA follows: TGTGCCAGCAGGGTGCAGCCGGGGGAAGCTTTCTTT. The encoded protein is CASRVQPGEAFF.

A single count supports this clonotype. This rearrangement joins TRBV24-1 to TRBJ1-2; no firm D call. The V gene lost 1 base and the J gene lost 4 bases, with 3 bases spanning the gap. There are 12 residues in the CDR3. CDR1 and CDR2 (germline): KGHDR, SFDVKD. The CDR3 region is CATSDFRYGYTF. CDR3 DNA: TGTGCCACCAGTGATTTCCGCTATGGCTACACCTTC.

This clonotype was counted at least ten times. This rearrangement joins TRBV19 to TRBJ1-1; tentatively, D is TRBD1 (5 bases). The CDR3 contains 12 residues. V lost 10 bases and J 10 bases, leaving 19 bases between the germline ends. CDR1 and CDR2 from the germline V gene are LNHDA and SQIVND (reference sequence). The DNA of the CDR3 is TGTGCCACTTCGGGGGAGGGATCGCCAGCTTTCTTT. It codes for CATSGEGSPAFF.

The table lists this clonotype with many counts. The chain has TRBV19 and TRBJ1-5, with TRBD1 matching over 11 bases. The junction had 3 bases not matched to a gene; V was cut back by 5 bases and J by 6 bases. The CDR3 sequence is 14 residues long. Germline V CDR1 and CDR2: LNHDA, SQIVND (reference sequence). CDR3 sequence: CASSPGTGGQPQHF. The CDR3 coding sequence is TGTGCCAGTAGTCCCGGGACAGGGGGTCAGCCCCAGCATTTT.

This clonotype was detected ten times or more. The chain carries TRBV27 and TRBJ1-3, with 7 bases lining up with TRBD1. Germline loops: CDR1 MNHEY, CDR2 SMNVEV (reference sequence). With 6 bases clipped from V and 6 bases from J, the junction kept 5 bases outside the gene matches. The CDR3 extends over 13 amino acids. This chain's CDR3 is CASSRQGENTIYF. The CDR3 region has the DNA TGTGCCAGCAGCCGACAGGGCGAAAACACCATATATTTT.

This clonotype has a count of ten or more. The genes are TRBV7-9 and TRBJ2-5; D not certain. CDR1 and CDR2 from the germline V gene are SEHNR and FQNEAQ (reference sequence). This CDR3 has 14 residues. The germline V and J ends were trimmed by 3 bases and 5 bases, with 13 bases remaining between them. In DNA, the CDR3 is TGTGCCAGCAGCTTCCTATCTCCTGGGGAGACCCAGTACTTC. Residues: CASSFLSPGETQYF.

This chain joins TRBV6-1 and TRBJ1-1; D not resolved. This CDR3 is built from 14 residues. The V and J ends lost 1 base and 0 bases respectively, with 6 bases between them. The germline V gene has CDR1 MNHNS and CDR2 SASEGT. CDR3 in DNA: TGTGCCAGCAGTGAAGGCTGGGTGAACACTGAAGCTTTCTTT. Amino acids: CASSEGWVNTEAFF.

This clonotype appeared many times. The chain couples TRBV6-1 to TRBJ1-1; maybe TRBD1 (5 bases). The CDR3 is 14 residues long. V dropped 2 bases and J dropped 1 base, with 8 bases sitting between them. Per the germline V gene, CDR1 is MNHNS and CDR2 is SASEGT. CDR3 DNA sequence: TGTGCCAGCAGTGAACGGGGGAAGAACACTGAAGCTTTCTTT. Amino acid sequence: CASSERGKNTEAFF.

The genes are TRBV11-2 and TRBJ2-7; 8 bases fit TRBD1. The length of the CDR3 is 15 residues. The germline V gene encodes CDR1 SGHAT and CDR2 FQNNGV. Trimming removed 5 bases from V and 6 bases from J; junction bases left unmatched: 12. CDR3 in amino acids: CASSPFWQGAREQYF. The CDR3 DNA reads as TGTGCCAGCAGCCCGTTTTGGCAGGGGGCTCGCGAGCAGTACTTC. The whole variable domain, remainder taken from reference TRBV11-2 and TRBJ2-7, is EAGVAQSPRYKIIEKRQSVAFWCNPISGHATLYWYQQILGQGPKLLIQFQNNGVVDDSQLPKDRFSAERLKGVDSTLKIQPAKLEDSAVYLCASSPFWQGAREQYFGPGTRLTVT.

V is TRBV28 and J is TRBJ1-1, with a tentative D call TRBD1 (5 bases). V dropped 4 bases and J dropped 1 base, with 19 bases sitting between them. CDR1 MDHEN and CDR2 SYDVKM come from the germline V gene. This CDR3 has 17 residues. CDR3: CASSSPGRGSWNTEAFF. The DNA of the CDR3 is TGTGCCAGCAGTTCACCAGGGAGAGGGAGTTGGAACACTGAAGCTTTCTTT.

Many counts were recorded for this clonotype. The chain carries TRBV12-3 or TRBV12-4 and TRBJ1-3; D uncertain. The CDR3 contains 14 residues. Trimming pared 4 bases from V and 0 bases from J, leaving 7 bases between. CDR3 protein: CASSSTVSGNTIYF. Here the CDR3 DNA reads TGTGCCAGCAGTTCAACAGTCTCTGGAAACACCATATATTTT.

This clonotype turned up a few times. The V call is TRBV28, the J call TRBJ1-1; D not resolved. The germline CDR1 and CDR2 sequences are MDHEN and SYDVKM. Trimming cost V 1 base and J 0 bases, with 9 bases left between them. The CDR3 covers 15 residues. CDR3 sequence (DNA): TGTGCCAGCAGTTTATTACATCGGATGAACACTGAAGCTTTCTTT. It translates to CASSLLHRMNTEAFF.

This clonotype came up many times. This sequence joins TRBV4-2 and TRBJ1-5; D call uncertain. Germline CDR1 and CDR2: LGHNA and YNFKEQ. With 1 base removed from V and 1 base from J, the gap between germline ends came to 14 bases. This CDR3 contains 17 residues. The CDR3 is CASSQVIAGSSNQPQHF. DNA for the CDR3: TGTGCCAGCAGCCAAGTAATAGCAGGATCCAGCAATCAGCCCCAGCATTTT.

DNA for the CDR3: TGCGCCAGCAACGAAGGGACAGGGGATAATTCACCCCTCCACTTT. Protein product: CASNEGTGDNSPLHF. The genes are TRBV5-1 and TRBJ1-6, with 10 nucleotides matching TRBD1. The germline CDR1 and CDR2 sequences are SGHRS and YFSETQ. V lost 6 bases, J lost 5 bases, and 5 bases stayed unmatched. This CDR3 is built from 15 residues.

The rearrangement joins TRBV2 to TRBJ2-7; 10 nucleotides line up with TRBD1. Germline V lookup: CDR1 SNHLY, CDR2 FYNNEI. The CDR3 loop spans 11 amino acids. V was pared by 8 bases and J by 7 bases, with 2 bases of the junction left unmatched. CDR3 nucleotides: TGTGCCAGCGACAGGGGGCTAGAGCAGTACTTC. Amino acid sequence: CASDRGLEQYF. Full variable domain (missing parts from reference TRBV2 and TRBJ2-7): EPEVTQTPSHQVTQMGQEVILRCVPISNHLYFYWYRQILGQKVEFLVSFYNNEISEKSEIFDDQFSVERPDGSNFTLKIRSTKLEDSAMYFCASDRGLEQYFGPGTRLTVT.

The chain couples TRBV12-3 or TRBV12-4 to TRBJ2-7; a weak D match, TRBD1 (6 bases). V gave up 6 bases and J gave up 2 bases, with 14 bases separating them. The CDR3 loop spans 14 amino acids. In nucleotides, the CDR3 is TGTGCCAGCAGCCCCAGGGGTAGGACCTACGAGCAGTACTTC. Protein sequence: CASSPRGRTYEQYF.

The chain uses TRBV3-1 and TRBJ2-5; TRBD1 agrees at 9 bases. In germline, CDR1 is LGHDT, CDR2 YNNKEL (reference sequence). This CDR3 contains 14 residues. With 3 bases clipped from V and 4 bases from J, the junction kept 3 bases outside the gene matches. The CDR3 nucleotides are TGTGCCAGCAGCCATGAGGACAGGGGAGAGACCCAGTACTTC. Protein product: CASSHEDRGETQYF.

The chain is built from TRBV6-2 or TRBV6-3 and TRBJ1-5; TRBD1 matches 9 bases. This CDR3 contains 18 residues. The germline CDR1 and CDR2 sequences are MNHEY and SVGEGT. V lost 2 bases and J lost 6; bases outside the gene matches: 14. The CDR3 DNA sequence: TGTGCCAGCAGTTACCCACCTCGGGACAGGGTAACGGGTCAGCCCCAGCATTTT. This codes for CASSYPPRDRVTGQPQHF.